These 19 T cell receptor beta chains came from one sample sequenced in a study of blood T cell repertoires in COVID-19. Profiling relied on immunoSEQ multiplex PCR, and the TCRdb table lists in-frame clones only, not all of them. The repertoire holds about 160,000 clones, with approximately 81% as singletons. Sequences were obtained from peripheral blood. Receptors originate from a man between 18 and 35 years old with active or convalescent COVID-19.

The CDR3 loop is CASSEHRVGTEAFF. The DNA for the CDR3 is TGTGCCAGCAGTGAACACAGGGTAGGCACTGAAGCTTTCTTT. The chain has TRBV6-1 and TRBJ1-1, with D possibly TRBD1 on 6 matching bases. V was clipped by 2 bases and J by 4 bases, with 11 bases between them. Germline V gene sequence: CDR1 MNHNS, CDR2 SASEGT. The CDR3 contains 14 residues.

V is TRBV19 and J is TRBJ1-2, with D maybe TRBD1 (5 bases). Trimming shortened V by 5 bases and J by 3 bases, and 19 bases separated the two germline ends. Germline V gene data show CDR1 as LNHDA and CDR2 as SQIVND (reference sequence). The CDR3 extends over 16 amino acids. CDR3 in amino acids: CASSSGGVLKDYGYTF. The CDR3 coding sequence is TGTGCCAGTAGTTCTGGGGGGGTTTTGAAGGACTATGGCTACACCTTC.

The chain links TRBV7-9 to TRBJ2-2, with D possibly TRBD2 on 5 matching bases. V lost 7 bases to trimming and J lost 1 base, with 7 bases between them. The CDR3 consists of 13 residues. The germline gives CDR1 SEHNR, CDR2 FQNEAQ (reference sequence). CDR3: CASTGGNTGELFF. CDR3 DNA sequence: TGTGCCAGCACAGGAGGGAACACCGGGGAGCTGTTTTTT.

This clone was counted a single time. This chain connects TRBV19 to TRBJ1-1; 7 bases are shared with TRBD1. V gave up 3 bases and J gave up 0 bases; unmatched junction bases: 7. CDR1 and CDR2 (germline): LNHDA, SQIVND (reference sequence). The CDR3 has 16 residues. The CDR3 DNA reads TGTGCCAGTAGTATCAATCTTCAGGGGGTGAACACTGAAGCTTTCTTT. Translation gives CASSINLQGVNTEAFF.

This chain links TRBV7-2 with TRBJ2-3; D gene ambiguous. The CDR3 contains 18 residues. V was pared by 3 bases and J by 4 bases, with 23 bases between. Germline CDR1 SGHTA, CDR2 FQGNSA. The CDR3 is CASSFPAEAARPSDTQYF. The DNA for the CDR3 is TGTGCCAGCAGCTTTCCCGCAGAGGCGGCTCGACCATCAGATACGCAGTATTTT. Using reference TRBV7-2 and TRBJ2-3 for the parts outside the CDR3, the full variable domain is GAGVSQSPSNKVTEKGKDVELRCDPISGHTALYWYRQSLGQGLEFLIYFQGNSAPDKSGLPSDRFSAERTGGSVSTLTIQRTQQEDSAVYLCASSFPAEAARPSDTQYFGPGTRLTVL.

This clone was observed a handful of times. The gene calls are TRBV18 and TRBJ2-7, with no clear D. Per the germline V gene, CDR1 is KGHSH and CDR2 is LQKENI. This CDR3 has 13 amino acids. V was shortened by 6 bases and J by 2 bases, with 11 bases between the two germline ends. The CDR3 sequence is CASSHGATYEQYF. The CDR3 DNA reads TGTGCCAGCTCCCATGGAGCCACCTACGAGCAGTACTTC.

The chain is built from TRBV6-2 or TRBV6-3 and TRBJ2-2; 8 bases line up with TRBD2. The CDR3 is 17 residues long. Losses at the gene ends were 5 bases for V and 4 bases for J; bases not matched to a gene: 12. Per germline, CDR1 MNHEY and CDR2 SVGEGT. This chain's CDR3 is CASSDPPPGLVTGELFF. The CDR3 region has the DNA TGTGCCAGCAGTGACCCTCCCCCGGGACTAGTCACCGGGGAGCTGTTTTTT.

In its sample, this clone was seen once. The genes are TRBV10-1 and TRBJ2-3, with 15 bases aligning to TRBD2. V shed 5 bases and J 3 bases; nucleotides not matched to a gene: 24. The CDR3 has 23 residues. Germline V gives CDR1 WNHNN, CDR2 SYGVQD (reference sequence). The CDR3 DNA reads TGCGCCAGCAGTTCCGGGACAGGGATTTGGACTAGCGGGAGGGCCGGATGGACAGATACGCAGTATTTT. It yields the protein CASSSGTGIWTSGRAGWTDTQYF.

CDR3 sequence (DNA): TGTGCCAGCAGAAAGAGGGGCGGGGGCTACAATGAGCAGTTCTTC. This encodes CASRKRGGGYNEQFF. This chain links TRBV6-5 with TRBJ2-1; 7 bases are shared with TRBD2. CDR1 and CDR2 from the germline V gene are MNHEY and SVGAGI. This CDR3 has 15 residues. Trimming removed 6 bases from V and 3 bases from J; junction bases left unmatched: 8.

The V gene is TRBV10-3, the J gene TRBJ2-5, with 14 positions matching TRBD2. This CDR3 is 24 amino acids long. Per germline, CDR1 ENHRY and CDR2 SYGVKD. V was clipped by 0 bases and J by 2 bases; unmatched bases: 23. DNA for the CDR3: TGTGCCATCAGTGAGTCTTTATGGTCCCCGGGACTAGCGGGAGAGATCACTAATCAAGAGACCCAGTACTTC. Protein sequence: CAISESLWSPGLAGEITNQETQYF.

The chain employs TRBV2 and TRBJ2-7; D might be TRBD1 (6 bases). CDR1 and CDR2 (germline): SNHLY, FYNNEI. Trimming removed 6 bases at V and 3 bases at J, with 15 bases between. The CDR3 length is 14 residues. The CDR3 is CASRGRGGVYEQYF. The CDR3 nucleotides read TGTGCCAGCAGGGGACGAGGGGGTGTCTACGAGCAGTACTTC. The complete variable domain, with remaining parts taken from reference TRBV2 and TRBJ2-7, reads EPEVTQTPSHQVTQMGQEVILRCVPISNHLYFYWYRQILGQKVEFLVSFYNNEISEKSEIFDDQFSVERPDGSNFTLKIRSTKLEDSAMYFCASRGRGGVYEQYFGPGTRLTVT.

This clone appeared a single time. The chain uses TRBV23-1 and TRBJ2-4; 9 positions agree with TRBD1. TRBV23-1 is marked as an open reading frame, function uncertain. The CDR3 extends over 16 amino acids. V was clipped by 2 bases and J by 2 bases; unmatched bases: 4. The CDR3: CASSQPGQGTKNIQYF. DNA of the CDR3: TGCGCCAGCAGTCAACCGGGACAGGGCACCAAAAACATTCAGTACTTC.

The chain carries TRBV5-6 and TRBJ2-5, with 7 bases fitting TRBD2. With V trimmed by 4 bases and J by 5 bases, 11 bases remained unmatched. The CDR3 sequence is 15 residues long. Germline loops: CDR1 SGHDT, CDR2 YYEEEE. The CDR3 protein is CASSPVPGGGETQYF. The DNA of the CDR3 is TGTGCCAGCAGCCCTGTTCCGGGGGGTGGGGAGACCCAGTACTTC.

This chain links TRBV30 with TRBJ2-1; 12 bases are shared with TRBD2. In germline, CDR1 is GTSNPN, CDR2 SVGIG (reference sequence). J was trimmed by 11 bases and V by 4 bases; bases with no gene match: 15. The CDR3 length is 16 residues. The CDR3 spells CAWTELAGGLTMKQFF. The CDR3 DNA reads TGTGCCTGGACAGAGCTAGCGGGAGGGCTGACAATGAAGCAGTTCTTC.

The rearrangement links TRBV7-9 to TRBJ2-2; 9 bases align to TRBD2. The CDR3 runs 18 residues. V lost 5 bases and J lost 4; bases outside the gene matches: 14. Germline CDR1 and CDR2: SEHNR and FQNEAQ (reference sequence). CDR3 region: CASSVKRGGRAGTGELFF. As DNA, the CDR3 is TGTGCCAGCAGCGTTAAAAGGGGCGGGAGGGCCGGCACCGGGGAGCTGTTTTTT.

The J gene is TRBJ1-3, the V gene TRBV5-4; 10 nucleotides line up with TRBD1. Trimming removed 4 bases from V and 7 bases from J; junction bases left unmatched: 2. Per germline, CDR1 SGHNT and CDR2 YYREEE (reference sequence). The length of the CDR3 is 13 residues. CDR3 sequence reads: CASSTGQGNTIYF. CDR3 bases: TGTGCCAGCAGCACGGGACAGGGGAACACCATATATTTT.

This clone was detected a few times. The CDR3 reads CASSSVPETGANEKLFF. CDR3 sequence (DNA): TGTGCCAGCTCATCCGTACCCGAGACAGGGGCTAATGAAAAACTGTTTTTT. The rearrangement links TRBV18 to TRBJ1-4; 8 bases are a match to TRBD1. This CDR3 is built from 17 residues. Germline V gene data show CDR1 as KGHSH and CDR2 as LQKENI. After removal of 5 bases from V and 3 bases from J, the junction contained 11 bases not matched to a gene.

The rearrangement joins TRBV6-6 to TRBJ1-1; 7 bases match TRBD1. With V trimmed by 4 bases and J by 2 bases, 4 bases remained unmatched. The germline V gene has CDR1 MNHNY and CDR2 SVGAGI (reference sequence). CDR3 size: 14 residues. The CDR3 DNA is TGTGCCAGCAGTTTCGACAGGGTCAACACTGAAGCTTTCTTT. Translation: CASSFDRVNTEAFF.

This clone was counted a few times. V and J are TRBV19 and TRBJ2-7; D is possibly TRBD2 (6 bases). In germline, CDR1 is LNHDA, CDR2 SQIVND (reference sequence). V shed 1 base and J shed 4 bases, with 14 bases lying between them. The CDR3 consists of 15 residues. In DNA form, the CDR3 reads TGTGCCAGTAGTATAGGGTCGGGAGTTGGTTACGAGCAGTACTTC. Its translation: CASSIGSGVGYEQYF.